The 6 T cell receptor beta chains below all came from one sample that was sequenced in a study of identical twins. MiXCR was run by TCRdb on the 5' RACE reads, yielding one entry per CDR3 protein. The sample yields approximately 300,000 distinct CDR3 sequences, roughly 9% seen once. These data also featured in a second study, about yellow fever vaccine responses in identical twins.

Sequenced material: CD8+ T cells sorted from blood. The receptor source for this set is a woman aged 18-35 years in good health.

This chain links TRBV29-1 with TRBJ2-7; the match to TRBD1 covers 7 bases. V was pared by 4 bases and J by 1 base, with 4 bases of the junction left unmatched. The CDR3 has 13 amino acids. CDR1 and CDR2 (germline): SQVTM, ANQGSEA. Here the CDR3 reads CSVGRQGSYEQYF. The DNA for the CDR3 is TGCAGCGTTGGTAGACAGGGATCCTACGAGCAGTACTTC.

This clonotype was recorded a few times. CDR3 coding DNA: TGTGCCAGCAGTGGGGTTGTTTCGGCTGGGGCCAACGTCCTGACTTTC. It translates to CASSGVVSAGANVLTF. The rearrangement uses TRBV6-1 and TRBJ2-6; D is ambiguous. Germline CDR1 MNHNS, CDR2 SASEGT. CDR3 length: 16 residues. Trimming removed 4 bases at V and 2 bases at J, with 12 bases between.

DNA of the CDR3: TGCAGTGAGGGGGGCGCTTGGGACGGGGAGCTGTTTTTT. It translates to CSEGGAWDGELFF. The V call is TRBV20-1, the J call TRBJ2-2; tentatively, D is TRBD1 or TRBD2 (6 bases each). CDR3 length: 13 residues. Looked up from germline, CDR1 is DFQATT and CDR2 is SNEGSKA (reference sequence). With 7 bases removed from V and 7 bases from J, the gap between germline ends came to 16 bases.

J is TRBJ2-7 and V is TRBV11-2; 9 bases align to TRBD2. The germline gives CDR1 SGHAT, CDR2 FQNNGV. CDR3 size: 15 residues. The V segment lost 4 bases and the J segment 2 bases; nucleotides outside the gene matches: 6. CDR3 sequence (DNA): TGTGCCAGCAGCTATCCAGCGGGAGGCGCCTACGAGCAGTACTTC. Protein product: CASSYPAGGAYEQYF.

This clonotype was seen ten or more times. The V call is TRBV12-3 or TRBV12-4, the J call TRBJ2-3, with no clear D. Trimming cost V 4 bases and J 2 bases, with 7 bases left between them. The CDR3 contains 13 residues. The CDR3 reads CASSSAYTDTQYF. The DNA of the CDR3 is TGTGCCAGCAGTTCCGCGTACACAGATACGCAGTATTTT.

The rearrangement uses TRBV2 and TRBJ1-1; no definite D call. V was clipped by 8 bases and J by 11 bases, with 12 bases between them. CDR3 length equals 10 residues. The germline CDR1 and CDR2 sequences are SNHLY and FYNNEI. For the CDR3, the DNA is TGTGCCAGCGTGGGGTTCGAGGCTTTCTTT. Translated, it gives CASVGFEAFF. The full variable domain, in which reference TRBV2 and TRBJ1-1 provide the parts outside the CDR3, is EPEVTQTPSHQVTQMGQEVILRCVPISNHLYFYWYRQILGQKVEFLVSFYNNEISEKSEIFDDQFSVERPDGSNFTLKIRSTKLEDSAMYFCASVGFEAFFGQGTRLTVV.